These 16 T cell receptor beta chains were sequenced from one sample in a study of blood T cell repertoires in COVID-19. The method was immunoSEQ multiplex PCR; TCRdb's version includes in-frame clones alone and lacks a portion of them. Of around 190,000 clones detected, roughly 87% appear once; the ten largest clones hold 1.9%. Specimen: peripheral blood. The source is a man younger than 35 who had recovered from COVID-19.

The chain combines TRBV12-3 or TRBV12-4 with TRBJ1-4; TRBD1 matches at 7 bases. Losses at the gene ends were 6 bases for V and 7 bases for J; bases not matched to a gene: 5. There are 13 residues in the CDR3. The CDR3 sequence: CASSPGTAEKLFF. The CDR3 DNA reads TGTGCCAGCAGCCCGGGGACAGCTGAAAAACTGTTTTTT.

The chain uses TRBV19 and TRBJ2-3; D perhaps matches TRBD1 (5 bases). Trimming removed 7 bases from V and 2 bases from J, with 10 bases in between. Looked up from germline, CDR1 is LNHDA and CDR2 is SQIVND (reference sequence). CDR3 length equals 13 residues. CDR3 loop: CASNSRVTDTQYF. The CDR3, as DNA: TGTGCCAGTAACTCCAGGGTCACAGATACGCAGTATTTT.

The chain joins TRBV11-3 to TRBJ2-7, with TRBD1 as a possible D gene (5 bases). Looked up from germline, CDR1 is SGHNT and CDR2 is YENEEA. The CDR3 length is 13 residues. The germline V and J ends were trimmed by 2 bases and 0 bases, with 5 bases remaining between them. The CDR3 loop is CASSLRGSYEQYF. DNA of the CDR3: TGTGCCAGCAGCTTAAGGGGCTCCTACGAGCAGTACTTC.

The genes are TRBV6-5 and TRBJ2-7; 8 bases agree with TRBD2. Germline CDR1 and CDR2: MNHEY and SVGAGI. J was trimmed by 7 bases and V by 0 bases; bases with no gene match: 8. CDR3 size: 15 residues. This chain's CDR3 is CASSYSASGRGEQYF. Written as DNA, the CDR3 is TGTGCCAGCAGTTACTCAGCCAGCGGGAGAGGGGAGCAGTACTTC.

V gene TRBV27 combines with J gene TRBJ2-1, with 7 bases identical to TRBD1. The CDR3 spans 14 residues. V was clipped by 5 bases and J by 10 bases; unmatched bases: 11. Per the germline V gene, CDR1 is MNHEY and CDR2 is SMNVEV (reference sequence). As DNA, the CDR3 is TGTGCCAGCAGTGGCCGACAGGGTTTGTGGGAGCAGTTCTTC. This codes for CASSGRQGLWEQFF.

The chain carries TRBV19 and TRBJ2-1; 8 bases agree with TRBD2. There are 14 residues in the CDR3. The V gene's germline CDR1 is LNHDA and CDR2 SQIVND (reference sequence). Losses at the gene ends were 2 bases for V and 9 bases for J; bases not matched to a gene: 6. The chain's CDR3 is CASSITGAGVEQFF. Written as DNA, the CDR3 is TGTGCCAGTAGTATAACGGGAGCGGGGGTTGAGCAGTTCTTC.

V is TRBV28 and J is TRBJ1-5; tentatively, D is TRBD1 (6 bases). V was cut by 1 base and J by 1 base, with 14 bases left in between. Germline V gene lookup returns CDR1 MDHEN and CDR2 SYDVKM. This CDR3 has 17 amino acids. CDR3 residues: CASSLLGGAGSNQPQHF. CDR3 in DNA: TGTGCCAGCAGTTTATTGGGGGGGGCGGGGAGCAATCAGCCCCAGCATTTT.

V is TRBV3-1 (or the pseudogene TRBV3-2) and J is TRBJ2-3; D remains unclear. The CDR3 extends over 16 amino acids. Germline CDR1 LGHDT, CDR2 YNNKEL (reference sequence). V lost 1 base to trimming and J lost 0 bases, with 11 bases between them. The CDR3: CASSQGLLSSTDTQYF. CDR3 DNA sequence: TGTGCCAGCAGCCAAGGCTTACTGTCTAGCACAGATACGCAGTATTTT.

CDR3 coding DNA: TGTGCCACCGGCAGGAACTCCTACAATGAGCAGTTCTTC. It codes for CATGRNSYNEQFF. The V and J genes are TRBV5-6 and TRBJ2-1; no definite D call. Germline values: CDR1 SGHDT, CDR2 YYEEEE. Deletions cut 9 bases from V and 0 bases from J, with 10 bases between. This CDR3 is built from 13 residues.

The V call is TRBV3-1 (or the pseudogene TRBV3-2), the J call TRBJ2-1; 8 nucleotides match TRBD2. Germline CDR1 is LGHDT and CDR2 is YNNKEL (reference sequence). After removal of 5 bases from V and 13 bases from J, the junction contained 16 bases not matched to a gene. The CDR3 spans 15 residues. This CDR3 reads CASSTTRLPGLAQFF. In nucleotides, the CDR3 is TGTGCCAGCAGCACCACCCGTCTACCCGGACTAGCCCAGTTCTTC.

This clone occurred once. The rearrangement links TRBV18 to TRBJ1-1; D gene unclear. This CDR3 contains 14 residues. The germline CDR1 and CDR2 sequences are KGHSH and LQKENI. The V end lost 2 bases, the J end lost 0 bases, and 7 bases lay between the germline ends. CDR3 DNA: TGTGCCAGCTCACCAGGGCCGATGAACACTGAAGCTTTCTTT. Amino acids: CASSPGPMNTEAFF.

The rearrangement links TRBV12-3 or TRBV12-4 to TRBJ1-5, with 8 bases matching TRBD1. The CDR3 spans 13 residues. V shed 3 bases, J shed 5 bases, and the junction held 0 bases outside the gene matches. The CDR3, as DNA: TGTGCCAGCAGTTTGACAGGGGATCAGCCCCAGCATTTT. Translating gives CASSLTGDQPQHF.

The rearrangement uses TRBV9 and TRBJ2-2; no definite D call. The CDR3 totals 15 residues. The ends were cut back, 0 bases at V and 0 bases at J, with 6 bases in the middle. Germline V lookup: CDR1 SGDLS, CDR2 YYNGEE. CDR3: CASSVASANTGELFF. CDR3 DNA: TGTGCCAGCAGCGTAGCGTCAGCGAACACCGGGGAGCTGTTTTTT.

This chain links TRBV5-6 with TRBJ1-1; D gene uncertain. The germline V gene encodes CDR1 SGHDT and CDR2 YYEEEE. Trimming removed 5 bases from V and 1 base from J, with 12 bases in between. The CDR3 is made up of 14 amino acids. CDR3 bases: TGTGCCAGCAGGAGACGGGGAGGGAACACTGAAGCTTTCTTT. The encoded protein is CASRRRGGNTEAFF.

This CDR3 is CAWTGYTEAFF. The CDR3 bases are TGTGCCTGGACAGGGTACACTGAAGCTTTCTTT. The J gene is TRBJ1-1, the V gene TRBV30, with D maybe TRBD1 (5 bases). The germline CDR1 and CDR2 sequences are GTSNPN and SVGIG (reference sequence). Trimming left V 4 bases short and J 3 bases short, with 6 bases between. The CDR3 contains 11 residues. Full variable domain (outside the CDR3, taken from reference TRBV30 and TRBJ1-1): SQTIHQWPATLVQPVGSPLSLECTVEGTSNPNLYWYRQAAGRGLQLLFYSVGIGQISSEVPQNLSASRPQDRQFILSSKKLLLSDSGFYLCAWTGYTEAFFGQGTRLTVV.

The chain joins TRBV18 to TRBJ2-5; D perhaps matches TRBD2 (6 bases). The V and J ends lost 5 bases and 5 bases respectively, with 18 bases between them. Germline V lookup: CDR1 KGHSH, CDR2 LQKENI. The CDR3 spans 15 residues. CDR3 residues: CASSVRTLSGETQYF. CDR3 coding DNA: TGTGCCAGCTCAGTCAGGACTCTGAGCGGGGAGACCCAGTACTTC.